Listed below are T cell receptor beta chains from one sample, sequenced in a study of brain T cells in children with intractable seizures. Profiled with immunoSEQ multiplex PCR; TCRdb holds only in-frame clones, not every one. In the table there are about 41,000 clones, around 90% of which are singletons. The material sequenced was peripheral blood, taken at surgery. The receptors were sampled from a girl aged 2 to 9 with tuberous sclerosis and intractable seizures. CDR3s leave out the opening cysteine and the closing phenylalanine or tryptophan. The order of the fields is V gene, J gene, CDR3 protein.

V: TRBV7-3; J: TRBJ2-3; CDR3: ASSLGQRGTDTQY
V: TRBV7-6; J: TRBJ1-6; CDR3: ASSLGSLGNSPLH
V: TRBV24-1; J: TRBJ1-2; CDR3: ATSDGGPLGGYT
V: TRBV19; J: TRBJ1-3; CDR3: ASRSPNSGNTIY
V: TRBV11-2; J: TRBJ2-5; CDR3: ASSHGTSVPYQETQY
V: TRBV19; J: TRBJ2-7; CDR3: ASSSGQVSYEQY
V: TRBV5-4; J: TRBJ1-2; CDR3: ASSLATTSWYGYT
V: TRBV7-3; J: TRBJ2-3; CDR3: ASSLGTDTDTQY
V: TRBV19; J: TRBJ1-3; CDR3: ASSLGSYSGNTIY
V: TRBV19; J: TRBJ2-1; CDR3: ASSTLARQGDEQF
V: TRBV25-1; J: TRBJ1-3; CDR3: ASSERGASGNTIY
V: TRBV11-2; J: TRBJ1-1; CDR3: ASSLTRGSNTEAF
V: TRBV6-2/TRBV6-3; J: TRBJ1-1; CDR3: ASSYLGGRARTPRENTEAF
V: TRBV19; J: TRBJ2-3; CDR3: ASSDLAGSGTDTQY
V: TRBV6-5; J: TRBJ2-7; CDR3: ASSRDRVSYEQY
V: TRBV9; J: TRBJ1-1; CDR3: ASSDTGLETEAF
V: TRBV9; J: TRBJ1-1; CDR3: ASSPLRVDSTEAF
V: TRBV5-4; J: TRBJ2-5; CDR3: ASSFLTGFQETQY
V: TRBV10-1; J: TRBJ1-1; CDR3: ASSESRATEAF
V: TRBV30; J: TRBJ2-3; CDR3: AWTHADTQY
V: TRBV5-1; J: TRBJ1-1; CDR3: ASSSWDVGGTEAF
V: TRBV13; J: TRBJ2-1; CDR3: ASRSGTNYNEQF
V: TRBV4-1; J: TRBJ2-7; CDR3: ASSPPGTHYEQY
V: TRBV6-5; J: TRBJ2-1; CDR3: ASSYSGTYSPNEQF
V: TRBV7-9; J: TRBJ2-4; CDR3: ASSPPPGTAKNIQY
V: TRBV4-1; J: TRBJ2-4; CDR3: ASSLWTVMNIQY
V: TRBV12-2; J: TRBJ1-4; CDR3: ASRKRGQLPYNEKLF
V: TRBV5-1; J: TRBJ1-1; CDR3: ASSSNQGNTEAF
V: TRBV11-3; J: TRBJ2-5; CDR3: ASRWGLQETQY
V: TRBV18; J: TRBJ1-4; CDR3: ASSPQQGAGEKLF
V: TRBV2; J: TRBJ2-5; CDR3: ASTEVGSATQY
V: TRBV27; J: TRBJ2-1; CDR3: ASSLFFRPSSYNEQF
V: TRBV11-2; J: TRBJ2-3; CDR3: ASSLVSVTDTQY
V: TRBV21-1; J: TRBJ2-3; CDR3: ASSKVKNSRKTDTQY
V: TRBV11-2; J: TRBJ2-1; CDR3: ASSLHGGNSYNEQF
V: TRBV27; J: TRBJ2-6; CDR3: ASSPRVELASGRAGANVLT
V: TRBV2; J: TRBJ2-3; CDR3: ASGAQGWVPDTQY